Listed below are T cell receptor beta chains from one sample, sequenced in a study of STAT5B mutations in CD4+ large granular lymphocyte leukemia. Some clones are missing from TCRdb's copy, which holds only in-frame ones; the method was immunoSEQ multiplex PCR. The sample gives 7,500 to 8,500 clones, 76% of which show up once; 67% is in the top ten. Sequencing was done on a sample of PBMCs. The receptors come from a woman in her sixties with CD4+ T-cell large granular lymphocyte leukemia. Both conserved end residues are part of each CDR3. Each record gives: V gene, J gene, CDR3 protein.

TRBV6-1	TRBJ1-3	CASSLYSSGNTIYF
TRBV5-1	TRBJ1-2	CASSFGVNYGYTF
TRBV7-9	TRBJ1-2	CASSPRQGSNYGYTF
TRBV30	TRBJ1-1	CAWSGSGPWNTEAFF
TRBV6-5	TRBJ2-7	CASSFPGASEQYF
TRBV28	TRBJ2-3	CASRGGSEGTDTQYF
TRBV27	TRBJ2-7	CASSLKSPRNGYEQYF
TRBV25-1	TRBJ2-3	CASSEYWETGADTQYF
TRBV11-3	TRBJ2-7	CASSGQGVPYEQYF
TRBV4-1	TRBJ2-7	CASSQGSGTGNWEQYF
TRBV7-2	TRBJ2-7	CASSPSGNEQYF
TRBV15	TRBJ2-7	CATSRGVKEQYF
TRBV7-2	TRBJ1-1	CASSGSAGGKAFF
TRBV15	TRBJ1-1	CATSRRGDQGTEAFF
TRBV29-1	TRBJ1-2	CSVEDEMGPKGGGYTF
TRBV7-2	TRBJ1-1	CASSSTRLRTEAFF
TRBV19	TRBJ1-5	CASSMGRDRGSNQPQHF
TRBV11-2	TRBJ2-1	CASSSPLAGGTYNEQFF
TRBV5-1	TRBJ2-3	CASSFTVDTDTQYF
TRBV30	TRBJ2-1	CARRDSGHNEQFF
TRBV28	TRBJ1-1	CASSGRALNTEAFF
TRBV5-1	TRBJ1-3	CASSLQGALSGNTIYF